This T cell receptor beta chain was profiled in a study of beta chain features in type 1 diabetes. Notes on the study in general: TCRB CDR3s from Type 1 diabetes patients were moderately but significantly shorter in all four CD4+ subsets.

There are a few counts of this clone. The antigen is undetermined. The identical CDR3 is also encoded by other nucleotide sequences in the sample. CDR3 length: 12 residues. Germline-derived CDR1 and CDR2 are SQVTM and ANQGSEA. The J segment lost 4 bases and the V segment lost 6 bases, leaving 3 bases of the junction unmatched. Investigators reverse transcribed all isolated RNA, so they sequenced expressed TCRB transcripts. Libraries were prepared by immunoSEQ multiplex PCR; TCRdb keeps only in-frame clonotypes and omits some of them. The sample holds about 150,000 clones, approximately 10% seen once. This sequence was found in a man younger than 30 in good health. The genes are TRBV29-1 and TRBJ1-1; 9 bases are shared with TRBD1. Sample: central memory CD4+ T cells from blood. Here the CDR3 DNA reads TGCAGCGTGGGACAGGGTCCCACTGAAGCTTTCTTT. Translating it yields CSVGQGPTEAFF.